Following are 3 T cell receptor beta chains from one sample sequenced in a study of blood T cells in healthy people across ages. A second 7 to 11 cycle PCR used barcoded and J-beta primers. TCRdb reprocessed the 5' RACE reads via MiXCR and lists one record per CDR3 protein. The data hold roughly 800,000 distinct CDR3 sequences, with roughly 60% observed a single time. The sample comprised blood. Receptors were obtained from a man under 40 in good health.

The sample holds a few counts of this clonotype. The genes are TRBV20-1 and TRBJ2-7; the D gene could be TRBD1 or TRBD2 (5 bases each). Germline V CDR1 and CDR2: DFQATT, SNEGSKA (reference sequence). The CDR3 covers 14 residues. V was trimmed by 3 bases and J by 2 bases, leaving 14 bases between them. This chain's CDR3 is CSARDSADTYEQYF. CDR3 in DNA: TGCAGTGCTAGGGACTCAGCGGACACCTACGAGCAGTACTTC.

The rearrangement uses TRBV6-5 and TRBJ2-1; TRBD1 matches at 9 bases. Germline CDR1 is MNHEY and CDR2 is SVGAGI. There are 15 residues in the CDR3. V lost 5 bases and J lost 11; bases outside the gene matches: 13. In DNA, the CDR3 is TGTGCCAGCAGTGAGGTACCGGGACAGGGTTCGAAGCAGTTCTTC. Its translation is CASSEVPGQGSKQFF.

This rearrangement joins TRBV12-3 or TRBV12-4 to TRBJ2-1, with D hard to call. The length of the CDR3 is 13 residues. Trimming pared 4 bases from V and 7 bases from J, leaving 11 bases between. CDR3 residues: CASSYINKNEQFF. Written as DNA, the CDR3 is TGTGCCAGCAGTTATATAAACAAGAATGAGCAGTTCTTC.